Presented here are 11 T cell receptor beta chains from one specimen sequenced in a study of blood T cells in healthy people across ages. PCR was performed a second time for about 7 to 11 cycles using a sample-barcoded 5' primer and a J-beta primer mix. TCRdb processed the 5' RACE reads anew with MiXCR; each CDR3 protein has one entry. The sample gives around 650,000 distinct CDR3 sequences, about 34% of which show up once; 15% to 19% is in the top ten. The specimen sequenced was blood. These receptors all stem from a woman aged 80 or over in good health.

This clonotype was detected ten times or more. This sequence joins TRBV10-3 and TRBJ2-7, with 9 positions matching TRBD1. Germline CDR1 reads ENHRY; CDR2 reads SYGVKD. This CDR3 is 15 amino acids long. V shed 4 bases and J 3 bases; nucleotides not matched to a gene: 7. The CDR3: CAISGEDRGFYEQYF. The CDR3 nucleotides are TGTGCCATCAGTGGGGAGGACAGGGGCTTCTACGAGCAGTACTTC.

The rearrangement uses TRBV30 and TRBJ1-1, with D possibly matching TRBD1 (6 bases). The germline V gene encodes CDR1 GTSNPN and CDR2 SVGIG (reference sequence). The CDR3 is made up of 14 amino acids. Trimming removed 1 base at V and 10 bases at J, with 19 bases between. The CDR3 bases are TGTGCCTGGAGTGCCCTTGGGGTAGGGACATTAGCTTTCTTT. This gives the protein CAWSALGVGTLAFF.

This clonotype occurred once. The chain uses TRBV6-1 and TRBJ2-5; D remains ambiguous. The CDR3 runs 13 residues. Germline V gene data show CDR1 as MNHNS and CDR2 as SASEGT. The V end was cut by 4 bases, the J end by 5 bases, with 11 bases between. The CDR3 DNA sequence: TGTGCCAGCAGTGGAAGGCGTATGGAGACCCAGTACTTC. It specifies CASSGRRMETQYF.

The V call is TRBV6-2 or TRBV6-3, the J call TRBJ1-4; tentative D call: TRBD1 (6 bases). The CDR3 covers 15 residues. Looked up from germline, CDR1 is MNHEY and CDR2 is SVGEGT. V lost 0 bases and J 8 bases, leaving 13 bases between the germline ends. The CDR3 DNA sequence: TGTGCCAGCAGTTACTCGAGGCAGGGGAACGAAAAACTGTTTTTT. Translating it yields CASSYSRQGNEKLFF.

This sequence joins TRBV20-1 and TRBJ1-6, with TRBD1 matching over 8 bases. Germline-derived CDR1 and CDR2 are DFQATT and SNEGSKA (reference sequence). V lost 6 bases to trimming and J lost 7 bases; unmatched junction nucleotides: 5. CDR3 length equals 13 residues. The CDR3 loop reads CSAYTGGNSPLHF. The CDR3 nucleotides are TGCAGTGCGTATACAGGGGGGAATTCACCCCTCCACTTT.

With respect to this clonotype: One base away lies a much larger clone, so this may be a sequencing read error. The V call is TRBV6-1, the J call TRBJ2-3, with D possibly matching TRBD1 (5 bases). The CDR3 totals 14 residues. Germline assignment: CDR1 MNHNS and CDR2 SASEGT. The CDR3 loop is CVSSQGVITDTQYF. The CDR3 DNA is TGTGTCAGCAGCCAAGGGGTAATCACAGATACGCAGTATTTT.

Comments on this clonotype: This may be a read error: a much more frequent sequence differs by one nucleotide. The chain combines TRBV7-9 with TRBJ1-2; D gene ambiguous. Germline V gene data show CDR1 as SEHNR and CDR2 as FQNEAQ (reference sequence). The V end was cut by 4 bases, the J end by 7 bases, with 13 bases between. The CDR3 is 13 residues long. The CDR3, as DNA: TGTGCCAGCAGCTCCGGACTGAAGGGTGGCTACACCTTC. Amino acids: CASSSGLKGGYTF.

This clonotype has only a few counts. This chain connects TRBV5-1 to TRBJ1-3, with D hard to call. Trimming pared 4 bases from V and 0 bases from J, leaving 11 bases between. Germline values: CDR1 SGHRS, CDR2 YFSETQ. CDR3 length equals 15 residues. The CDR3 DNA reads TGCGCCAGCAGCCGCCGGCAGTCCTCTGGAAACACCATATATTTT. Protein: CASSRRQSSGNTIYF.

This clonotype was detected many times. A much larger clone differs by one base, so this may be a read error. V is TRBV20-1 and J is TRBJ2-5; 8 positions agree with TRBD1. The CDR3 is 17 amino acids. The germline V gene encodes CDR1 DFQATT and CDR2 SNEGSKA (reference sequence). Germline trimming cut 1 base from V and 5 bases from J; bases unmatched to any gene: 15. CDR3 amino acids: CSARVNVWQGAWETQYF. The CDR3 region has the DNA TGCAGTGCTAGAGTGAACGTATGGCAGGGGGCTTGGGAGACCCAGTACTTC.

This clonotype was detected ten times or more. This rearrangement joins TRBV5-1 to TRBJ2-3; weak D call: TRBD2 (6 bases). This CDR3 comprises 14 residues. The germline V and J ends were trimmed by 5 bases and 0 bases, with 10 bases remaining between them. The germline CDR1 and CDR2 sequences are SGHRS and YFSETQ. This CDR3 reads CASREEGSTDTQYF. The CDR3 nucleotides are TGCGCCAGCAGAGAGGAGGGTAGCACAGATACGCAGTATTTT.

Of note for this clonotype: This may be a read error: a much more frequent sequence differs by one nucleotide. This chain connects TRBV6-6 to TRBJ1-5; D is unclear. The V end lost 7 bases, the J end lost 4 bases, and 14 bases lay between the germline ends. The germline V gene encodes CDR1 MNHNY and CDR2 SVGAGI (reference sequence). This CDR3 is built from 14 residues. The CDR3, as DNA: TGTGCCAGCACCGAAGGACGGCCTAATCAGCCCCAGCATTTT. Translation: CASTEGRPNQPQHF.